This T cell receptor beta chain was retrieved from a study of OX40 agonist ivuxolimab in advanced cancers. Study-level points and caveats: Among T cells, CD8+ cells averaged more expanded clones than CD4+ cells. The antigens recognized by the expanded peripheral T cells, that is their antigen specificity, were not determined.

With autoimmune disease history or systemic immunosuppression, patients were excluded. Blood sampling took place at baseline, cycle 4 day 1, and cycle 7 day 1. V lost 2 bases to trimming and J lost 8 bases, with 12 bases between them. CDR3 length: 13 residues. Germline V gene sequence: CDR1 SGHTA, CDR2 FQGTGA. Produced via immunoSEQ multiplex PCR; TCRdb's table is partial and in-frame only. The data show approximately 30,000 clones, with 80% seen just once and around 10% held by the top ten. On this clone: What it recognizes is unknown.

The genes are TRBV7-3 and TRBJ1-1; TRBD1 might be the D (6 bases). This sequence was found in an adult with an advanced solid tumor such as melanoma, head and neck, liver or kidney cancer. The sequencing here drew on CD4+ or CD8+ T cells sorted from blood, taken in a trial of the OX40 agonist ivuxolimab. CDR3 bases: TGTGCCAGCAGCTTATACGCAGGGGAAGAAGCTTTCTTT. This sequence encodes CASSLYAGEEAFF. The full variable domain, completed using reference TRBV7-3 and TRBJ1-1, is GAGVSQTPSNKVTEKGKYVELRCDPISGHTALYWYRQSLGQGPEFLIYFQGTGAADDSGLPNDRFFAVRPEGSVSTLKIQRTERGDSAVYLCASSLYAGEEAFFGQGTRLTVV.